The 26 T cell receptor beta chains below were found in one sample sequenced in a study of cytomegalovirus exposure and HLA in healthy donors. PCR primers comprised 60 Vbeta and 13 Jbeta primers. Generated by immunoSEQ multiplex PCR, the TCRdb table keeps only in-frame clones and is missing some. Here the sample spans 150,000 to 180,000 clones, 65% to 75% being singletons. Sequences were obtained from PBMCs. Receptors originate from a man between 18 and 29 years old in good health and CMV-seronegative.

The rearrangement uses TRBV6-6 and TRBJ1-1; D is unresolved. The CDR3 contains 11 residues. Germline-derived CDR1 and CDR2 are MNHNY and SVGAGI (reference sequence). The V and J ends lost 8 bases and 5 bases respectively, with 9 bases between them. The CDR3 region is CASWAGTEAFF. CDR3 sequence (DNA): TGTGCCAGCTGGGCGGGGACTGAAGCTTTCTTT.

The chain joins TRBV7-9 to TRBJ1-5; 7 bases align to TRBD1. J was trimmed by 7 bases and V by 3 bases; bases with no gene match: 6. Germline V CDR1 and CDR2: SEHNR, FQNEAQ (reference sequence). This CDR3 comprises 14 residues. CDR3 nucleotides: TGTGCCAGCAGCTTCAAGGGGGCGGAACAGCCCCAGCATTTT. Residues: CASSFKGAEQPQHF.

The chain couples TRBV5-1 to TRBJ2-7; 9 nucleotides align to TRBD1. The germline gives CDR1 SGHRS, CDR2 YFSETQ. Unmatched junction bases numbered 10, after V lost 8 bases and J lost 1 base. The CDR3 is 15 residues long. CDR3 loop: CARNFDRGFSYEQYV. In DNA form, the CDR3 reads TGCGCCAGGAATTTCGACAGGGGGTTTTCCTACGAGCAGTACGTC.

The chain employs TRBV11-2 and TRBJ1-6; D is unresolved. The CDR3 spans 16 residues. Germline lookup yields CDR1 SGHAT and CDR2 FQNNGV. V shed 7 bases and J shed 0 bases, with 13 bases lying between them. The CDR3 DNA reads TGTGCCAGCACCCTCGGTGGTAGCTCCTATAATTCACCCCTCCACTTT. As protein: CASTLGGSSYNSPLHF.

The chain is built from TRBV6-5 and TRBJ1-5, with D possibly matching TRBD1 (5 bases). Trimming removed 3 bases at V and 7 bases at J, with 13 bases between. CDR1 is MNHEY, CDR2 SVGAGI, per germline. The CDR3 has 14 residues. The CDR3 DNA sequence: TGTGCCAGCAGTTATCGGCAGGGCAGACAGCCCCAGCATTTT. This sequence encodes CASSYRQGRQPQHF.

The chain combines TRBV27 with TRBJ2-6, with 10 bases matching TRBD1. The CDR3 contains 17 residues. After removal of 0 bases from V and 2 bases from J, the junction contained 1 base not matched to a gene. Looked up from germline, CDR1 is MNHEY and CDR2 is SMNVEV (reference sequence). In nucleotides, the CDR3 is TGTGCCAGCAGTTTATCCGGGACAGGGGCTGGGGCCAACGTCCTGACTTTC. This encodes CASSLSGTGAGANVLTF.

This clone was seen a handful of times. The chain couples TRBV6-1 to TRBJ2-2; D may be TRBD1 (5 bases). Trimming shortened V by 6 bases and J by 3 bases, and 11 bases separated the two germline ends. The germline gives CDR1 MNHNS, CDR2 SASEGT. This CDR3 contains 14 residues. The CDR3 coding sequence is TGTGCCAGCAGGGGGCGAAGGGACACCGGGGAGCTGTTTTTT. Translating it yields CASRGRRDTGELFF.

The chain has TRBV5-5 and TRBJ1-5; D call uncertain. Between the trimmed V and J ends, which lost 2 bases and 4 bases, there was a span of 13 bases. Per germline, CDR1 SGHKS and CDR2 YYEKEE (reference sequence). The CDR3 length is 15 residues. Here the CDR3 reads CASSFFSGLNQPQHF. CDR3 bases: TGTGCCAGCAGCTTCTTCTCCGGGTTAAATCAGCCCCAGCATTTT.

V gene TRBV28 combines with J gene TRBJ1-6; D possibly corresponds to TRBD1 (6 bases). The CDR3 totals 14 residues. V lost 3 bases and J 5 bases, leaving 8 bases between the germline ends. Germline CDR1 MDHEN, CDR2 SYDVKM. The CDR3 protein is CASSLGTNNSPLHF. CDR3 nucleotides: TGTGCCAGCAGTTTGGGGACAAATAATTCACCCCTCCACTTT.

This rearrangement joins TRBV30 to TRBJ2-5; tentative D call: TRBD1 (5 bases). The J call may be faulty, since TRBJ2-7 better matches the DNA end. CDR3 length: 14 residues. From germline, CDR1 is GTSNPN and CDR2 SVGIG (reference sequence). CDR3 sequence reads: CAWTESGYPYEQYF. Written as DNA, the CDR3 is TGTGCCTGGACCGAATCAGGGTACCCCTACGAGCAGTACTTC.

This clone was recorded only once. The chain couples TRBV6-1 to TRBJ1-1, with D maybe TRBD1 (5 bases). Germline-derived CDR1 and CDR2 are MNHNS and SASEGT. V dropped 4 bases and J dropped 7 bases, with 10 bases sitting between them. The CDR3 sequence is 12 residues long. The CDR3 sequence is CASSAGTGEAFF. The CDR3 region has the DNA TGTGCCAGCAGTGCGGGGACTGGTGAAGCTTTCTTT.

The CDR3 loop reads CASSQESGVTPYEQYV. DNA for the CDR3: TGCGCCAGCAGCCAAGAGTCGGGGGTAACCCCCTACGAGCAGTACGTC. The chain joins TRBV4-1 to TRBJ2-7; possibly TRBD2 for D (6 bases). V was cut by 0 bases and J by 2 bases, with 14 bases left in between. Germline-derived CDR1 and CDR2 are MGHRA and YSYEKL. This CDR3 comprises 16 residues.

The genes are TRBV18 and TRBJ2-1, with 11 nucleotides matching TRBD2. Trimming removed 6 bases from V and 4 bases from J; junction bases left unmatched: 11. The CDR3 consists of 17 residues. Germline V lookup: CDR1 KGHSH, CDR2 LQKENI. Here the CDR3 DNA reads TGTGCCAGCTCTCTCCAGAAAACTAGCGGGGGTTACAATGAGCAGTTCTTC. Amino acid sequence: CASSLQKTSGGYNEQFF. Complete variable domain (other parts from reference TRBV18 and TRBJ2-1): NAGVMQNPRHLVRRRGQEARLRCSPMKGHSHVYWYRQLPEEGLKFMVYLQKENIIDESGMPKERFSAEFPKEGPSILRIQQVVRGDSAAYFCASSLQKTSGGYNEQFFGPGTRLTVL.

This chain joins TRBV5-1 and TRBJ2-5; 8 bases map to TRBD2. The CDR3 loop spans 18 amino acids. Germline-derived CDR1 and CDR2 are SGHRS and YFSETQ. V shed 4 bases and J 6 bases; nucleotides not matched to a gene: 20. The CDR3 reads CASSPDWAGGFRTKTQYF. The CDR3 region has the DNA TGCGCCAGCAGCCCGGACTGGGCGGGGGGATTTCGCACAAAGACCCAGTACTTC. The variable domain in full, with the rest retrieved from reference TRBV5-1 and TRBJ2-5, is KAGVTQTPRYLIKTRGQQVTLSCSPISGHRSVSWYQQTPGQGLQFLFEYFSETQRNKGNFPGRFSGRQFSNSRSEMNVSTLELGDSALYLCASSPDWAGGFRTKTQYFGPGTRLLVL.

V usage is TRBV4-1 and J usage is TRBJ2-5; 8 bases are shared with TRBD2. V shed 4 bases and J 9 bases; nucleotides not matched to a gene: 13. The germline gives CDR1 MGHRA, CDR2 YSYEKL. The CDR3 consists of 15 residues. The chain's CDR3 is CASSPSLAAARSQYF. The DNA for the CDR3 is TGCGCCAGCAGCCCCTCACTAGCGGCGGCGAGATCCCAGTACTTC.

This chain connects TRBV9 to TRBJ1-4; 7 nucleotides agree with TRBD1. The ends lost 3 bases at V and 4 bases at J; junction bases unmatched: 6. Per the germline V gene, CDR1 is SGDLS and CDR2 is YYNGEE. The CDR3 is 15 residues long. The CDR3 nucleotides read TGTGCCAGCAGCGAGGGGGGACAGATTAATGAAAAACTGTTTTTT. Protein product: CASSEGGQINEKLFF.

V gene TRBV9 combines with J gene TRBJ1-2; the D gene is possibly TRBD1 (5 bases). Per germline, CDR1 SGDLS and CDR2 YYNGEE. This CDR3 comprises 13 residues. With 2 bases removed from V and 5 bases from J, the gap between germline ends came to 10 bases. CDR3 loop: CASSVAGGYGYTF. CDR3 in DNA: TGTGCCAGCAGCGTGGCCGGGGGGTATGGCTACACCTTC.

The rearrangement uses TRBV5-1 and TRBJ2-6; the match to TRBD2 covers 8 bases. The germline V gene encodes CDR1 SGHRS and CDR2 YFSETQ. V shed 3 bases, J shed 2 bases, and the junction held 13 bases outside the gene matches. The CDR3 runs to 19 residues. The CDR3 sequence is CASSSGQDRGGPGANVLTF. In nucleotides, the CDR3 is TGCGCCAGCAGCTCGGGGCAGGACCGGGGGGGGCCTGGGGCCAACGTCCTGACTTTC.

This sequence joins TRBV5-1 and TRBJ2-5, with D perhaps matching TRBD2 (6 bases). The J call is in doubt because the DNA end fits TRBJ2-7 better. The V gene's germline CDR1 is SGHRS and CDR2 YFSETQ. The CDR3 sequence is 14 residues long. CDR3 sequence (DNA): TGCGCCAGCAGCTTTTCGTCCGGGAGCGACGAGCAGTACTTC. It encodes CASSFSSGSDEQYF.

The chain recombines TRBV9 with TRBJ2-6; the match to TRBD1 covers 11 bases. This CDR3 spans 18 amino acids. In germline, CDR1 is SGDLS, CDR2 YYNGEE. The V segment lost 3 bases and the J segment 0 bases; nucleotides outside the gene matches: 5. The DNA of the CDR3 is TGTGCCAGCAGCGAGTGGGACAGGGGGGCCTCTGGGGCCAACGTCCTGACTTTC. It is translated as CASSEWDRGASGANVLTF.

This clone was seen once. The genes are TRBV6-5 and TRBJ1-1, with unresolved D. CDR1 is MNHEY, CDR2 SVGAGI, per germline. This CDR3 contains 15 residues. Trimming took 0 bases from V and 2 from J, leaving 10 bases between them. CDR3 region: CASSYSRRINTEAFF. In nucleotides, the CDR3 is TGTGCCAGCAGTTACTCGAGGCGGATTAACACTGAAGCTTTCTTT.

DNA of the CDR3: TGTGCCAGTAGTACCGGGACAGGGGTGCACACAGATACGCAGTATTTT. It yields the protein CASSTGTGVHTDTQYF. This chain connects TRBV19 to TRBJ2-3; 10 bases line up with TRBD1. Germline CDR1 and CDR2: LNHDA and SQIVND (reference sequence). The CDR3 sequence is 16 residues long. With 4 bases clipped from V and 2 bases from J, the junction kept 6 bases outside the gene matches.

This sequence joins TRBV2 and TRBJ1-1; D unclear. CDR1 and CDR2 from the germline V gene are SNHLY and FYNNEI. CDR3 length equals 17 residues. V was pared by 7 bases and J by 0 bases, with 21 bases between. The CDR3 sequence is CASKPNGRTYVNTEAFF. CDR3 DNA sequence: TGTGCCAGCAAACCGAATGGGAGGACGTATGTGAACACTGAAGCTTTCTTT.

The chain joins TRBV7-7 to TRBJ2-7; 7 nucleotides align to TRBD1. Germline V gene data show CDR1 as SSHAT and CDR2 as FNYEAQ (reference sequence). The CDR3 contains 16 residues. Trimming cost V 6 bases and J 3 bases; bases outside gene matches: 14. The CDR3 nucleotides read TGTGCCAGCAGACCCGGGCCATGGACAGGAGGCTACGAGCAGTACGTC. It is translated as CASRPGPWTGGYEQYV.

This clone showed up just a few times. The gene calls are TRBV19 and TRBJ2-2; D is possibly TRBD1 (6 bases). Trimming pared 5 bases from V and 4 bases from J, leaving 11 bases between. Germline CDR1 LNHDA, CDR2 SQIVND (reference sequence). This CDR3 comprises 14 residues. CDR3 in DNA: TGTGCCAGTAGTTCGACAGGAGTCACCGGGGAGCTGTTTTTT. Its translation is CASSSTGVTGELFF.

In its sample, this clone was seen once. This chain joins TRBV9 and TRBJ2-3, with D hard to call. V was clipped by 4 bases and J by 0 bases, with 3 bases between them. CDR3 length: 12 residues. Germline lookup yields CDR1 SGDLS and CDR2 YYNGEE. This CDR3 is CASSPSTDTQYF. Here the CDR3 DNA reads TGTGCCAGCAGCCCTAGCACAGATACGCAGTATTTT.